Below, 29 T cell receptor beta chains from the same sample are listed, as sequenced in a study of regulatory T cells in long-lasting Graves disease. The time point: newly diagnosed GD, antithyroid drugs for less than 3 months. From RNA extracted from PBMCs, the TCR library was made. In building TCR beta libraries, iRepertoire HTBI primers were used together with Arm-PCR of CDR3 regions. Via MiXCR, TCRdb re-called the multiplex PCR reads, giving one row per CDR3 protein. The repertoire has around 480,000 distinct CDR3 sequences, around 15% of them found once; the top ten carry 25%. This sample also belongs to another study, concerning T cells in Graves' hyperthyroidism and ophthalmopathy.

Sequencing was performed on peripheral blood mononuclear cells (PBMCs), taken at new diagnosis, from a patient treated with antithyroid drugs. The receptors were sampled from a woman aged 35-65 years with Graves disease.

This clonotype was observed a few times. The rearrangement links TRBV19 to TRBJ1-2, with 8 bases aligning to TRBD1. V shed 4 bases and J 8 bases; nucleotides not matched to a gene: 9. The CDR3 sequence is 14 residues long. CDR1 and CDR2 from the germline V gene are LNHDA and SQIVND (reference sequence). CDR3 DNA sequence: TGTGCCAGTAGTACGGGGACAGGCCCAGGGGGCTACACCTTC. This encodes CASSTGTGPGGYTF. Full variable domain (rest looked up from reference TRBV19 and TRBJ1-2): DGGITQSPKYLFRKEGQNVTLSCEQNLNHDAMYWYRQDPGQGLRLIYYSQIVNDFQKGDIAEGYSVSREKKESFPLTVTSAQKNPTAFYLCASSTGTGPGGYTFGSGTRLTVV.

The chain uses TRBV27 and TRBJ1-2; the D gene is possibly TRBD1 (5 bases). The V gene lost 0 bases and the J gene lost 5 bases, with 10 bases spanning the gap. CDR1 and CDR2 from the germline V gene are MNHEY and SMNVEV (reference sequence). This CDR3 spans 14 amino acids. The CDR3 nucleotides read TGTGCCAGCAGTTTATCGCCAGGGATATATGGCTACACCTTC. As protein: CASSLSPGIYGYTF.

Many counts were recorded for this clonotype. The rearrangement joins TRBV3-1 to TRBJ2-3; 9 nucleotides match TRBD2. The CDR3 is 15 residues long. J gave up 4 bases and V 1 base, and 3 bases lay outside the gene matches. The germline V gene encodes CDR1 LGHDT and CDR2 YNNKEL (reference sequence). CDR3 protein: CASSQGTSVSDTQYF. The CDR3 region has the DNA TGTGCCAGCAGCCAAGGGACTAGCGTCTCAGATACGCAGTATTTT.

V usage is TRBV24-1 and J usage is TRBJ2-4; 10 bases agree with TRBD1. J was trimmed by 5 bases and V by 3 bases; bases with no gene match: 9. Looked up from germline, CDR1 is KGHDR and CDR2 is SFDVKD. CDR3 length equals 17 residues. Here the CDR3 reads CATSDPRTGGAENIQYF. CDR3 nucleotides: TGTGCCACCAGTGATCCCCGGACAGGGGGGGCTGAAAACATTCAGTACTTC.

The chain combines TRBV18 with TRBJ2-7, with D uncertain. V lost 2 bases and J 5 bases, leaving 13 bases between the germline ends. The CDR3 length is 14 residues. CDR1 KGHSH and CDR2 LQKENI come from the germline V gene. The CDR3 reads CASSPTKGSHEQYF. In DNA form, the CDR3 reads TGTGCCAGCTCACCAACTAAAGGGTCCCACGAGCAGTACTTC.

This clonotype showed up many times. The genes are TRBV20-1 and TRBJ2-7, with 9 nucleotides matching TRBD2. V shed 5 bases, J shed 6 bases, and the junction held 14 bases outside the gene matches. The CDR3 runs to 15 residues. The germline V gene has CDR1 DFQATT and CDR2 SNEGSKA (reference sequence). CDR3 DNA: TGCAGTGCTCCAAAAGCGGGGGGCACCCTTACCGAGCAGTACTTC. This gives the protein CSAPKAGGTLTEQYF.

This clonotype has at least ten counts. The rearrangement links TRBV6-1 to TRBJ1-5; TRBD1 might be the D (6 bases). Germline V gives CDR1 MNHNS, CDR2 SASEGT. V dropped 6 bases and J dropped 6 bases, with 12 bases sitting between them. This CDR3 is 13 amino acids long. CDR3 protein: CASRTGLGQPQHF. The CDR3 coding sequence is TGTGCCAGCAGGACAGGTTTGGGTCAGCCCCAGCATTTT.

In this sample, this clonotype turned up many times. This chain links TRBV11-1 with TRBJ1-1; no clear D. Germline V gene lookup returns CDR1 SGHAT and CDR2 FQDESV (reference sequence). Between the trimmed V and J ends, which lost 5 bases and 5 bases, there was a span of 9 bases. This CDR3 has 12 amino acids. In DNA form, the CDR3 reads TGTGCCAGCAGCCCAAGTCAAACTGAAGCTTTCTTT. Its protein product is CASSPSQTEAFF.

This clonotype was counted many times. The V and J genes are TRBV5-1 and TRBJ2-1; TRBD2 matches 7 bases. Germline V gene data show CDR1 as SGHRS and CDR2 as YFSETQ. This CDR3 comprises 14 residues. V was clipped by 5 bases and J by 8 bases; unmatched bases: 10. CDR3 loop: CASRGGGLGDEQFF. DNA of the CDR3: TGCGCCAGCAGAGGCGGGGGTCTTGGAGATGAGCAGTTCTTC.

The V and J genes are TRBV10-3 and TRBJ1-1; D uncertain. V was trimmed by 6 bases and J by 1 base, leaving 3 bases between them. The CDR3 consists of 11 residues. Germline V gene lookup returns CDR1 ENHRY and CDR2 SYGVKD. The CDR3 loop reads CAIRQNTEAFF. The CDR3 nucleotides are TGTGCCATCAGACAGAACACTGAAGCTTTCTTT.

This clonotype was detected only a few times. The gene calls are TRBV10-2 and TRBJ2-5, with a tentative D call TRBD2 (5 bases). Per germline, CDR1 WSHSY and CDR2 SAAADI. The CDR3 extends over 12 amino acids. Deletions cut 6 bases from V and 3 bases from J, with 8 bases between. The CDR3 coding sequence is TGCGCCAGCAGCCACGGGGAAGAGACCCAGTACTTC. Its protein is CASSHGEETQYF.

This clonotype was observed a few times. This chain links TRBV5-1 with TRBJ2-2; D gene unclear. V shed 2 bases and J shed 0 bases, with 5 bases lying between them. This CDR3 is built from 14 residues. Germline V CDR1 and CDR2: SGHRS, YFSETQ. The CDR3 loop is CASSFHTNTGELFF. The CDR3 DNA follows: TGCGCCAGCAGCTTCCACACGAACACCGGGGAGCTGTTTTTT. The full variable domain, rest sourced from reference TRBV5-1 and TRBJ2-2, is KAGVTQTPRYLIKTRGQQVTLSCSPISGHRSVSWYQQTPGQGLQFLFEYFSETQRNKGNFPGRFSGRQFSNSRSEMNVSTLELGDSALYLCASSFHTNTGELFFGEGSRLTVL.

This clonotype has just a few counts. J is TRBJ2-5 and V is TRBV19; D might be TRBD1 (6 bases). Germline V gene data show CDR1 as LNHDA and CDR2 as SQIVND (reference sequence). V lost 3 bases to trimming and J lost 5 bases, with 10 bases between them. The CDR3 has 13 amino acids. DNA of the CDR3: TGTGCCAGTAGTATTCTCCAGGGGGAGACCCAGTACTTC. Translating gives CASSILQGETQYF.

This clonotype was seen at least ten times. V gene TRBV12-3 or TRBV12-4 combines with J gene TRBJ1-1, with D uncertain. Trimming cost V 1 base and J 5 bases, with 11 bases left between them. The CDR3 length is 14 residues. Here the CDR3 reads CASSLGGSITEAFF. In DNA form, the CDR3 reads TGTGCCAGCAGTTTAGGCGGTTCGATTACTGAAGCTTTCTTT.

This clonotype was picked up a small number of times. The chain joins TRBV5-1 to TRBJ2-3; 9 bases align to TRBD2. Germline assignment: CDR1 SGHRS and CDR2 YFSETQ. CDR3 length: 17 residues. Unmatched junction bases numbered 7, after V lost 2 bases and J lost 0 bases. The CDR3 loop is CASSLAGGLVSTDTQYF. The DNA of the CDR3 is TGCGCCAGCAGCTTAGCGGGGGGCCTAGTTAGCACAGATACGCAGTATTTT.

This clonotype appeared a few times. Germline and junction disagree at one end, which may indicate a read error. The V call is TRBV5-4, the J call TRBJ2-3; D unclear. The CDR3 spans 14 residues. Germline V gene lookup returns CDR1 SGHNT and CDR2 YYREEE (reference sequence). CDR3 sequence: CVSSPGSWTDTQYF. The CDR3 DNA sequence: TGTGTCAGCAGCCCTGGGTCATGGACAGATACGCAGTATTTT.

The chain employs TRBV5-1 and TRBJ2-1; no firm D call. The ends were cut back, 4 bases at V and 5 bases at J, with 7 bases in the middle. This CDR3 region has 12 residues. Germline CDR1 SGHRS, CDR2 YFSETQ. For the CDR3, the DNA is TGCGCCAGCAGCATCCAGGACAATGAGCAGTTCTTC. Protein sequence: CASSIQDNEQFF.

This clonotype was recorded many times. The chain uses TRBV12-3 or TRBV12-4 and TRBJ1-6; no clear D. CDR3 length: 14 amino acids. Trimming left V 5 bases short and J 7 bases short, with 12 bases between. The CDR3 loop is CASSLSLQNSPLHF. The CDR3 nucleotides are TGTGCCAGCAGTCTCTCCCTACAGAATTCACCCCTCCACTTT.

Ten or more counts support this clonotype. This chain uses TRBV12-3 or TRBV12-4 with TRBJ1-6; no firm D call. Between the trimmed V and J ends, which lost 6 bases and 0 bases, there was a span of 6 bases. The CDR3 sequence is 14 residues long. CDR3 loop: CASSLSSYNSPLHF. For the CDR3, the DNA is TGTGCCAGCAGCCTTAGCTCCTATAATTCACCCCTCCACTTT.

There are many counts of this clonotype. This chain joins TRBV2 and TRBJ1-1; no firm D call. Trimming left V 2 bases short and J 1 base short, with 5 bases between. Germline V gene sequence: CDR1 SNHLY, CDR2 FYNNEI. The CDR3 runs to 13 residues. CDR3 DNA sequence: TGTGCCAGCAGTGAATTGCAGAACACTGAAGCTTTCTTT. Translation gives CASSELQNTEAFF.

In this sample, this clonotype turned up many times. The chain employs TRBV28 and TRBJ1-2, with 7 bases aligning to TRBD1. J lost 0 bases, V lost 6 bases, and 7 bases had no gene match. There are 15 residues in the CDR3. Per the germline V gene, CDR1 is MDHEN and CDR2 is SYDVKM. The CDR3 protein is CASSPTGQANYGYTF. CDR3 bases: TGTGCCAGCAGCCCGACAGGGCAGGCTAACTATGGCTACACCTTC.

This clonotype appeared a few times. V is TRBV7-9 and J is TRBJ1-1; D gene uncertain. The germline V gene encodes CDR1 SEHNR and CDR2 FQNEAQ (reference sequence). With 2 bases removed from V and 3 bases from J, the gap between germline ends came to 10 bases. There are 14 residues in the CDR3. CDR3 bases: TGTGCCAGCAGCTTAAGTCTAAAGGACACTGAAGCTTTCTTT. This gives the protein CASSLSLKDTEAFF. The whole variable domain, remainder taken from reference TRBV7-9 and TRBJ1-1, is DTGVSQNPRHKITKRGQNVTFRCDPISEHNRLYWYRQTLGQGPEFLTYFQNEAQLEKSRLLSDRFSAERPKGSFSTLEIQRTEQGDSAMYLCASSLSLKDTEAFFGQGTRLTVV.

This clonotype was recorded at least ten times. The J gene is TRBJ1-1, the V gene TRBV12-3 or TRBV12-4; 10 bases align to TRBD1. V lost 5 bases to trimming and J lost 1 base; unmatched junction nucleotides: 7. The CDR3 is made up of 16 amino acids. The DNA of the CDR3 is TGTGCCAGCAGTCCGACAGGGGGCATTTGGAACACTGAAGCTTTCTTT. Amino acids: CASSPTGGIWNTEAFF.

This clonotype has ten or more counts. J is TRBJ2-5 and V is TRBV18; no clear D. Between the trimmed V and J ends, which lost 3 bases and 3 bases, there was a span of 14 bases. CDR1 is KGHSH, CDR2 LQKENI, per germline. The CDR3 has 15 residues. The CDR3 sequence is CASSPIPAAEETQYF. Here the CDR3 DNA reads TGTGCCAGCTCACCTATTCCAGCAGCAGAAGAGACCCAGTACTTC.

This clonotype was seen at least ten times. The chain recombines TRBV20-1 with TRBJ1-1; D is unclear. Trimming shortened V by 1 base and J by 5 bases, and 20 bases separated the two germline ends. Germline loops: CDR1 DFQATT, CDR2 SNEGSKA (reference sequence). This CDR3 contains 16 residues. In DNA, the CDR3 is TGCAGTGCTAGAGTTGGCTTCTCTGGGGTAGGAACTGAAGCTTTCTTT. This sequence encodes CSARVGFSGVGTEAFF.

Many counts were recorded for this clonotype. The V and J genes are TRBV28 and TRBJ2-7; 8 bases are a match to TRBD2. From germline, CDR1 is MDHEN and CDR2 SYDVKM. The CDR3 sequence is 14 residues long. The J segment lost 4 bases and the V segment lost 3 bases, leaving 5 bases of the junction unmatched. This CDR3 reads CASSLVAGSYEQYF. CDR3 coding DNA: TGTGCCAGCAGTTTGGTAGCGGGGAGTTACGAGCAGTACTTC.

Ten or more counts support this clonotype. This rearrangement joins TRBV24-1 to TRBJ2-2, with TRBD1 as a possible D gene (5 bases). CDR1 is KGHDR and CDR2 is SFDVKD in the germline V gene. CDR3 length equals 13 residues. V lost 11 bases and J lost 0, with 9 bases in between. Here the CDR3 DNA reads TGTGCCAGCCAGGGCCCGAACACCGGGGAGCTGTTTTTT. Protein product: CASQGPNTGELFF.

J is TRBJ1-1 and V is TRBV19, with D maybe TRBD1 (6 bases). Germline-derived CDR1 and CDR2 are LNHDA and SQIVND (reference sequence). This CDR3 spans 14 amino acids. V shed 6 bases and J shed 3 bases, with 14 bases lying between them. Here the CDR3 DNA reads TGTGCCAGTAGGACCACAGGGAGAGACACTGAAGCTTTCTTT. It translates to CASRTTGRDTEAFF.

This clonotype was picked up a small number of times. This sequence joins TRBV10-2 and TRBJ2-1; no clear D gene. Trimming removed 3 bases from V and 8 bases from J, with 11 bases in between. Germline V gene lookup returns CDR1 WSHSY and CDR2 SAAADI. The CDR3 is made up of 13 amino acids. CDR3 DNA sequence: TGCGCCAGCAGTGAAATTAGATCGCATGAGCAGTTCTTC. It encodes CASSEIRSHEQFF.